The 25 T cell receptor beta chains below come from one sample, sequenced in a study of blood T cell repertoires in COVID-19. The data were produced by immunoSEQ multiplex PCR, yet TCRdb's version contains in-frame clones alone and is incomplete. The sample includes hundreds of thousands of clones, around 82% of them seen just once. The sample taken for sequencing was peripheral blood. All receptors come from a woman aged 80 or over with acute or convalescent COVID-19.

The gene calls are TRBV5-6 and TRBJ1-5, with 10 bases that match TRBD1. The ends lost 4 bases at V and 7 bases at J; junction bases unmatched: 2. CDR1 is SGHDT and CDR2 is YYEEEE in the germline V gene. The CDR3 spans 13 residues. The CDR3 loop is CASSVTGGQPQHF. The CDR3 DNA follows: TGTGCCAGCAGCGTGACAGGGGGCCAGCCCCAGCATTTT. The full variable domain, its missing parts supplied by reference TRBV5-6 and TRBJ1-5, is DAGVTQSPTHLIKTRGQQVTLRCSPKSGHDTVSWYQQALGQGPQFIFQYYEEEERQRGNFPDRFSGHQFPNYSSELNVNALLLGDSALYLCASSVTGGQPQHFGDGTRLSIL.

This sequence joins TRBV19 and TRBJ2-1; D possibly corresponds to TRBD1 (6 bases). The CDR3 loop spans 16 amino acids. Looked up from germline, CDR1 is LNHDA and CDR2 is SQIVND (reference sequence). The V end was cut by 0 bases, the J end by 6 bases, with 15 bases between. The CDR3 DNA is TGTGCCAGTAGTATAGATATTCAGGGGCCGGCCAATGAGCAGTTCTTC. Translation gives CASSIDIQGPANEQFF.

CDR3 protein: CASSAKTGGFNTEAFF. CDR3 bases: TGCGCCAGCAGCGCGAAAACAGGGGGCTTCAACACTGAAGCTTTCTTT. The V gene is TRBV5-1, the J gene TRBJ1-1; TRBD1 aligns across 9 bases. CDR1 and CDR2 from the germline V gene are SGHRS and YFSETQ. The trim removed 4 bases at V and 2 bases at J, leaving 9 bases unmatched. CDR3 length: 16 residues.

The chain is built from TRBV5-1 and TRBJ2-3, with TRBD2 identical over 12 bases. V gave up 4 bases and J gave up 0 bases; unmatched junction bases: 12. This CDR3 spans 19 amino acids. Germline V lookup: CDR1 SGHRS, CDR2 YFSETQ. CDR3 sequence: CASSPVPLAGGISTDTQYF. The CDR3 coding sequence is TGCGCCAGCAGCCCCGTACCCCTAGCGGGGGGGATTAGCACAGATACGCAGTATTTT.

This clone was found a few times. J is TRBJ2-2 and V is TRBV2, with 9 bases matching TRBD1. The CDR3 length is 15 residues. CDR1 is SNHLY, CDR2 FYNNEI, per germline. V lost 7 bases and J lost 3; bases outside the gene matches: 6. In DNA, the CDR3 is TGTGCCAGCAAAAACAGGGGGCGTGACACCGGGGAGCTGTTTTTT. It encodes CASKNRGRDTGELFF.

The count of this clone is one. J is TRBJ2-7 and V is TRBV7-9, with a weak D call TRBD1 (6 bases). The CDR3 is 14 amino acids. V lost 1 base and J lost 2, with 9 bases in between. Germline CDR1 and CDR2: SEHNR and FQNEAQ (reference sequence). CDR3 amino acids: CASSLDRVPYEQYF. CDR3 nucleotides: TGTGCCAGCAGCTTAGACAGGGTCCCCTACGAGCAGTACTTC.

V is TRBV30 and J is TRBJ1-1; D is ambiguous. V lost 2 bases to trimming and J lost 0 bases, with 10 bases between them. There are 14 residues in the CDR3. Germline V lookup: CDR1 GTSNPN, CDR2 SVGIG (reference sequence). The CDR3 protein is CAWSSQRLNTEAFF. DNA for the CDR3: TGTGCCTGGAGTTCCCAGAGGCTGAACACTGAAGCTTTCTTT.

The CDR3, as DNA: TGTGCCAGCAGCTTAGTTAGCGGGGGAGCCTCCTACAATGAGCAGTTCTTC. As protein: CASSLVSGGASYNEQFF. V is TRBV7-2 and J is TRBJ2-1, with 9 bases identical to TRBD2. V lost 1 base, J lost 0 bases, and 4 bases stayed unmatched. The CDR3 is 17 amino acids. Germline assignment: CDR1 SGHTA and CDR2 FQGNSA.

The chain recombines TRBV5-4 with TRBJ2-7; no clear D gene. CDR1 is SGHNT, CDR2 YYREEE, per germline (reference sequence). CDR3 size: 16 residues. V gave up 4 bases and J gave up 0 bases, with 17 bases separating them. The chain's CDR3 is CASSPSDLRRSYEQYF. For the CDR3, the DNA is TGTGCCAGCAGCCCATCAGATTTACGCCGCTCCTACGAGCAGTACTTC.

The CDR3 coding sequence is TGTGCCTCCCAGGAGGTGGTACGGACTGAAGCTTTCTTT. Translating gives CASQEVVRTEAFF. V is TRBV6-5 and J is TRBJ1-1; no firm D call. The CDR3 is 13 amino acids. Between the trimmed V and J ends, which lost 11 bases and 5 bases, there was a span of 18 bases. Germline CDR1 and CDR2: MNHEY and SVGAGI.

The chain combines TRBV19 with TRBJ2-1; 8 nucleotides align to TRBD1. Germline V lookup: CDR1 LNHDA, CDR2 SQIVND (reference sequence). V dropped 5 bases and J dropped 2; count of bases not matched to a gene: 8. The length of the CDR3 is 16 residues. The CDR3 DNA reads TGTGCCAGTAGTTCCCAGGGGGCCGGGACCTACAATGAGCAGTTCTTC. Protein sequence: CASSSQGAGTYNEQFF. Full variable domain (rest looked up from reference TRBV19 and TRBJ2-1): DGGITQSPKYLFRKEGQNVTLSCEQNLNHDAMYWYRQDPGQGLRLIYYSQIVNDFQKGDIAEGYSVSREKKESFPLTVTSAQKNPTAFYLCASSSQGAGTYNEQFFGPGTRLTVL.

This clone was counted a single time. V and J are TRBV19 and TRBJ2-1; D gene unclear. Germline V CDR1 and CDR2: LNHDA, SQIVND (reference sequence). The CDR3 consists of 13 residues. The V end was cut by 4 bases, the J end by 3 bases, with 7 bases between. The CDR3: CASSTGHYNEQFF. The CDR3, as DNA: TGTGCCAGTAGTACTGGCCACTACAATGAGCAGTTCTTC.

This chain connects TRBV10-1 to TRBJ2-7; 8 nucleotides align to TRBD2. Germline assignment: CDR1 WNHNN and CDR2 SYGVQD (reference sequence). Trimming at V came to 7 bases and at J to 3 bases, leaving 8 bases not matched to a gene. The CDR3 sequence is 14 residues long. This CDR3 reads CASTPGGVHYEQYF. The DNA of the CDR3 is TGCGCCAGCACCCCGGGAGGGGTTCACTACGAGCAGTACTTC.

In this sample, this clone turned up a few times. The chain uses TRBV2 and TRBJ2-5; 8 nucleotides line up with TRBD1. Trimming cost V 8 bases and J 5 bases; bases outside gene matches: 13. The CDR3 is 15 residues long. Germline V lookup: CDR1 SNHLY, CDR2 FYNNEI. CDR3 sequence (DNA): TGTGCCAGCGTCATACAGGGGGAAAGCGGGGAGACCCAGTACTTC. It translates to CASVIQGESGETQYF. Combining the CDR3 with reference TRBV2 and TRBJ2-5 gives the whole variable domain EPEVTQTPSHQVTQMGQEVILRCVPISNHLYFYWYRQILGQKVEFLVSFYNNEISEKSEIFDDQFSVERPDGSNFTLKIRSTKLEDSAMYFCASVIQGESGETQYFGPGTRLLVL.

The chain joins TRBV9 to TRBJ2-3, with 9 bases that match TRBD2. The CDR3 has 15 residues. Germline CDR1 SGDLS, CDR2 YYNGEE. V gave up 2 bases and J gave up 5 bases; unmatched junction bases: 6. CDR3 in DNA: TGTGCCAGCAGCGTTAGAGGACTAGCGCAAGATACGCAGTATTTT. It specifies CASSVRGLAQDTQYF.

The chain joins TRBV28 to TRBJ1-2; D uncertain. This CDR3 has 14 amino acids. CDR1 MDHEN and CDR2 SYDVKM come from the germline V gene. V lost 2 bases and J 0 bases, leaving 7 bases between the germline ends. The CDR3 is CASSLTRANYGYTF. The CDR3 DNA follows: TGTGCCAGCAGTTTAACTAGGGCTAACTATGGCTACACCTTC.

The chain joins TRBV11-2 to TRBJ2-5; 13 positions match TRBD2. J was trimmed by 5 bases and V by 4 bases; bases with no gene match: 7. The V gene's germline CDR1 is SGHAT and CDR2 FQNNGV. The CDR3 sequence is 16 residues long. Written as DNA, the CDR3 is TGTGCCAGCAGCTCAACTAGCGGGGGGGATTGGGAGACCCAGTACTTC. Translation: CASSSTSGGDWETQYF. The full variable domain, its missing parts supplied by reference TRBV11-2 and TRBJ2-5, is EAGVAQSPRYKIIEKRQSVAFWCNPISGHATLYWYQQILGQGPKLLIQFQNNGVVDDSQLPKDRFSAERLKGVDSTLKIQPAKLEDSAVYLCASSSTSGGDWETQYFGPGTRLLVL.

V usage is TRBV7-6 and J usage is TRBJ2-7; TRBD1 agrees at 7 bases. The CDR3 spans 15 residues. V trimming: 5 bases; J trimming: 4 bases; junction bases outside the gene matches: 11. Germline V lookup: CDR1 SGHVS, CDR2 FNYEAQ. The CDR3 DNA reads as TGTGCCAGCAGCCACAACAGGGGATCCCCTTACGAGCAGTACTTC. Translation gives CASSHNRGSPYEQYF.

The rearrangement uses TRBV29-1 and TRBJ2-1, with 8 bases that match TRBD1. The CDR3 spans 17 residues. CDR1 is SQVTM, CDR2 ANQGSEA, per germline. Losses at the gene ends were 3 bases for V and 1 base for J; bases not matched to a gene: 11. In DNA form, the CDR3 reads TGCAGCGTTGATAGACAGACAGGGGTGGCGTCCTACAATGAGCAGTTCTTC. Its translation: CSVDRQTGVASYNEQFF.

The genes are TRBV5-6 and TRBJ2-1; D unresolved. This CDR3 comprises 14 residues. V was cut by 0 bases and J by 5 bases, with 9 bases left in between. Germline-derived CDR1 and CDR2 are SGHDT and YYEEEE. In nucleotides, the CDR3 is TGTGCCAGCAGCTTGGAGACTGCAAACAATGAGCAGTTCTTC. This translates into CASSLETANNEQFF.

V gene TRBV6-5 combines with J gene TRBJ1-2; TRBD1 matches 7 bases. The CDR3 has 12 residues. The V gene end was trimmed by 6 bases and the J gene end by 11 bases; junction bases not matched to a gene: 9. Germline CDR1 reads MNHEY; CDR2 reads SVGAGI. CDR3 DNA: TGTGCCAGCAGCCCGGGACAGTGGAGATACACCTTC. This sequence encodes CASSPGQWRYTF.

The chain is built from TRBV18 and TRBJ1-4; D gene ambiguous. Germline CDR1 reads KGHSH; CDR2 reads LQKENI. V was cut by 8 bases and J by 0 bases, with 10 bases left in between. The CDR3 contains 14 residues. For the CDR3, the DNA is TGTGCCAGCAACGGGGAGACAACTAATGAAAAACTGTTTTTT. Residues: CASNGETTNEKLFF.

CDR3 in DNA: TGTGCCAGCAGCCAACGGACAGGGAATGTGGGTGAAAAACTGTTTTTT. It yields the protein CASSQRTGNVGEKLFF. The V and J genes are TRBV14 and TRBJ1-4; 8 bases are shared with TRBD1. Germline V CDR1 and CDR2: SGHDN, FVKESK. V shed 2 bases, J shed 7 bases, and the junction held 9 bases outside the gene matches. CDR3 size: 16 residues.

The chain is built from TRBV4-2 and TRBJ2-7; no definite D call. V was cut by 1 base and J by 3 bases, with 10 bases left in between. This CDR3 comprises 14 residues. CDR1 and CDR2 (germline): LGHNA, YNFKEQ. CDR3 loop: CASSQGAENYEQYF. The CDR3 DNA follows: TGTGCCAGCAGCCAAGGGGCAGAGAACTACGAGCAGTACTTC.

The V gene is TRBV6-2 or TRBV6-3, the J gene TRBJ1-3; the D is unclear. The V end lost 2 bases, the J end lost 4 bases, and 9 bases lay between the germline ends. In germline, CDR1 is MNHEY, CDR2 SVGEGT. CDR3 length equals 14 residues. The DNA for the CDR3 is TGTGCCAGCAGTTACCGGAGGGAAGGAAACACCATATATTTT. Residues: CASSYRREGNTIYF.